Listed below are T cell receptor beta chains from one sample, sequenced in a study of T cells in Graves' hyperthyroidism and ophthalmopathy. TCRdb re-derived calls from the multiplex PCR reads in MiXCR, one entry per CDR3 protein. Among 730,000 or so distinct CDR3 sequences listed, 15% to 20% were seen once. The specimen was blood. All receptors derive from a woman aged 50 to 60 with Graves' hyperthyroidism that later progressed to Graves' ophthalmopathy. CDR3s include the opening cysteine and the closing phenylalanine or tryptophan. The order of the fields is clone size, D gene, V gene, J gene, CDR3 DNA, CDR3 protein. A D gene is named only where the DNA matches it firmly. Clone size, where shown, is once, few, many, or a class for clones that have expanded.

many,.,TRBV6-1,TRBJ2-7,TGTGCCAGCAGTCCAGTTGATGGGGGGTACGAGCAGTACTTC,CASSPVDGGYEQYF
few,.,TRBV6-1,TRBJ1-6,TGTGCCAGCGCCTCAGGGACCACCCTCCACTTT,CASASGTTLHF
few,TRBD2,TRBV6-1,TRBJ2-5,TGTGCCAGCATTAATAGCGGGGGGGCCTTAGAGACCCAGTACTTC,CASINSGGALETQYF
.,.,TRBV9,TRBJ2-1,TGTGCCAGCAGCGACCCGAACATCGGGGGAGCCTCCTACAATGAGCAGTTCTTC,CASSDPNIGGASYNEQFF
.,TRBD1,TRBV10-2,TRBJ1-2,TGCGCCAGCAAAAAGACAGGGAATGAGGCCTATGGCTACACCTTC,CASKKTGNEAYGYTF
few,TRBD1,TRBV3-1,TRBJ1-2,TGTGCCAGCAGCCAAGCCCAGGGGGACAGCCGAATCTATGGCTACACCTTC,CASSQAQGDSRIYGYTF
many,.,TRBV6-1,TRBJ1-5,TGTGCCAGCAGTGAAGTGTGGGTCGGGCTCTTAAGCAATCAGCCCCAGCATTTT,CASSEVWVGLLSNQPQHF
.,.,TRBV4-1,TRBJ1-1,TGCGCCAGCAGCCAAGACCGGGGAATCAACACTGAAGCTTTCTTT,CASSQDRGINTEAFF
few,TRBD2,TRBV7-2,TRBJ2-1,TGTGCCAGCAGCTTAGATTGGGCTAGCGGTATCGATGAGCAGTTCTTC,CASSLDWASGIDEQFF
many,TRBD1,TRBV18,TRBJ1-2,TGTGCCAGCTCGCTGGGTGCCCCGGGACAGGGGTATGGCTACACCTTC,CASSLGAPGQGYGYTF
few,.,TRBV9,TRBJ2-6,TGTGCCAGCAGCGTAGTGGATCAGGGGTCAGGGGCCAACGTCCTGACTTTC,CASSVVDQGSGANVLTF
few,TRBD1,TRBV12-3/TRBV12-4,TRBJ1-1,TGTGCCAGCAGTCAAGCGAGAGGACAGGGAAACACTGAAGCTTTCTTT,CASSQARGQGNTEAFF
many,.,TRBV7-9,TRBJ1-1,TGTGCCAGCAGTTGGACAGATGGCACTGAAGCTTTCTTT,CASSWTDGTEAFF
many,.,TRBV7-2,TRBJ1-5,TGTGCCAGCAGCTTAAGAGGACAGCTTAATCAGCCCCAGCATTTT,CASSLRGQLNQPQHF
.,TRBD2,TRBV4-1,TRBJ2-5,TGCGCCAGCAGCCAAGGAGAGCAGCGGGGGGCCCAAGAGACCCAGTACTTC,CASSQGEQRGAQETQYF
many,.,TRBV3-1,TRBJ1-1,TGTGCCAGCAGCCAAGACAGGGCTGAAGCTTTCTTT,CASSQDRAEAFF
.,.,TRBV6-1,TRBJ2-3,TGTGCCAGCAGTGAACTAGGGTGGGATACGCAGTATTTT,CASSELGWDTQYF
.,TRBD2,TRBV4-1,TRBJ2-3,TGCGCCAGCAGCCAAGAAGGGCTAGCGGGGAGATTTACAGATACGCAGTATTTT,CASSQEGLAGRFTDTQYF
few,.,TRBV7-3,TRBJ2-1,TGTGCCAGCAGCTTAACGAGGTGGGATGAGCAGTTCTTC,CASSLTRWDEQFF
few,.,TRBV2,TRBJ2-2,TGTGCCAGGGCCGGGCTGGTACCGAACACCGGGGAGCTGTTTTTT,CARAGLVPNTGELFF
.,.,TRBV2,TRBJ2-6,TGTGCCAGCAGTAGGGATTCTGGGGCCAACGTCCTGACTTTC,CASSRDSGANVLTF
.,TRBD2,TRBV5-6,TRBJ2-4,TGTGCCAGCAGCTTGGGGTTAGCGGGCCTAAAAAACATTCAGTACTTC,CASSLGLAGLKNIQYF
many,TRBD1,TRBV7-2,TRBJ1-2,TGTGCCAGCAGCACAGCCACAGGGGGCGTCTATGGCTACACCTTC,CASSTATGGVYGYTF
few,TRBD1,TRBV6-2/TRBV6-3,TRBJ2-7,TGTGCCAGCAGTTACCAGGGACAGACGAACGAGCAGTACTTC,CASSYQGQTNEQYF
.,TRBD1,TRBV6-5,TRBJ1-1,TGTGCCAGCAGTTACGCAGGGGGACGCACTGAAGCTTTCTTT,CASSYAGGRTEAFF
many,TRBD1,TRBV11-2,TRBJ1-1,TGTGCCAGCAGCATAGACAGGGGGAGTGCGACTTTCTTT,CASSIDRGSATFF
.,.,TRBV5-1,TRBJ1-2,TGCGCCAGCAGCGGGGGGACGGACCCCTATGGCTACACCTTC,CASSGGTDPYGYTF
.,.,TRBV20-1,TRBJ1-2,TGCAGTGCTAGTTTTAGGGCCAGTGACTATGGCTACACCTTC,CSASFRASDYGYTF
.,.,TRBV6-1,TRBJ1-2,TGTGCCAGAGGGAAAAACGGGGGGGATCTTGGCTATGGCTACACCTTC,CARGKNGGDLGYGYTF
many,.,TRBV20-1,TRBJ1-1,TGCAGTGCTAGATTCCAGGGTATCACTGAAGCTTTCTTT,CSARFQGITEAFF
few,TRBD2,TRBV6-1,TRBJ2-1,TGTGCCAGCAGGGGGGGGGGAGGACTAGCGACCTACAATGAGCAGTTCTTC,CASRGGGGLATYNEQFF
many,.,TRBV18,TRBJ1-1,TGTGCCAGCTCAACAGGAGGGGACACTGAAGCTTTCTTT,CASSTGGDTEAFF
.,.,TRBV4-1,TRBJ1-5,TGCGCCAGCAGTAGTCTAGGGGATCAGCCCCAGCATTTT,CASSSLGDQPQHF
many,.,TRBV7-9,TRBJ2-1,TGTGCCAGCAGCTACTCCCTCCCTTATGAGCAGTTCTTC,CASSYSLPYEQFF
few,TRBD2,TRBV12-3/TRBV12-4,TRBJ2-3,TGTGCCAGCAGCCACACGGGGGGGATTAGCACAGATACGCAGTATTTT,CASSHTGGISTDTQYF
.,.,TRBV7-9,TRBJ1-2,TGTGCCAGCAGCTTAGATCTCACGGTAACTTCTGTGGGCTACACCTTC,CASSLDLTVTSVGYTF
many,.,TRBV30,TRBJ1-5,TGTGCCTGGACCGAGGGGGGGTCTGGACAGCCCCAGCATTTT,CAWTEGGSGQPQHF
.,TRBD1,TRBV7-9,TRBJ2-2,TGTGCCAGCAGCTTAGCCGTCTTTAACAGGGGACCCGGGGAGCTGTTTTTT,CASSLAVFNRGPGELFF
few,TRBD1,TRBV24-1,TRBJ1-5,TGTGCCACCAGTGATTCTACAGGGGGCGGTCAGCCCCAGCATTTT,CATSDSTGGGQPQHF
.,.,TRBV3-1,TRBJ1-2,TGTGCCAGCAGCGAATGGGAGGGTGACCGACGTGGCTACACCTTC,CASSEWEGDRRGYTF
.,.,TRBV19,TRBJ2-1,TGTGCCAGCGCCCCGGGACTTACCGCCAATGAGCAGTTCTTC,CASAPGLTANEQFF
.,TRBD1,TRBV20-1,TRBJ2-1,TGCAGTGCTGATCTGGGACAGGGAGTGGACAATGAGCAGTTCTTC,CSADLGQGVDNEQFF
once,TRBD2,TRBV12-3/TRBV12-4,TRBJ2-2,TGTGCCAACCGGGGGGAGGTGACCGGGGAGCTGTTTTTT,CANRGEVTGELFF
.,.,TRBV29-1,TRBJ2-5,TGCAGCGGGGGGCCGGAGACCCAGTACTTC,CSGGPETQYF
many,TRBD2,TRBV6-1,TRBJ2-3,TGTGCCAGCAGTGAATCAAGCGGGGGGGTCACAGATACGCAGTATTTT,CASSESSGGVTDTQYF
.,.,TRBV15,TRBJ1-1,TGTGCCACCAGCTCAACGACAAGGCACACTGAAGCTTTCTTT,CATSSTTRHTEAFF
many,.,TRBV11-2,TRBJ2-3,TGTGCCAGCAGCCCGGGGACCCTTGGGGGAGATACGCAGTATTTT,CASSPGTLGGDTQYF
many,TRBD1,TRBV20-1,TRBJ1-4,TGCAGTGCTAGAGCTGATCGGACAGGGGTGGAAAAACTGTTTTTT,CSARADRTGVEKLFF
many,.,TRBV18,TRBJ1-5,TGTGCCAGCTCACCGCGCGATGGACAGCCCCAGCATTTT,CASSPRDGQPQHF
few,TRBD1,TRBV29-1,TRBJ2-7,TGCAGCGGCACAGGGGGAGGCGAGCAGTACTTC,CSGTGGGEQYF
.,.,TRBV5-1,TRBJ1-4,TGCGCCAGCAGCCGAAAGACGGGGGCAACTAATGAAAAACTGTTTTTT,CASSRKTGATNEKLFF
many,TRBD2,TRBV12-3/TRBV12-4,TRBJ2-5,TGTGCCAGCAGTCGCATAGCGGGGGGGCCTGAGACCCAGTACTTC,CASSRIAGGPETQYF